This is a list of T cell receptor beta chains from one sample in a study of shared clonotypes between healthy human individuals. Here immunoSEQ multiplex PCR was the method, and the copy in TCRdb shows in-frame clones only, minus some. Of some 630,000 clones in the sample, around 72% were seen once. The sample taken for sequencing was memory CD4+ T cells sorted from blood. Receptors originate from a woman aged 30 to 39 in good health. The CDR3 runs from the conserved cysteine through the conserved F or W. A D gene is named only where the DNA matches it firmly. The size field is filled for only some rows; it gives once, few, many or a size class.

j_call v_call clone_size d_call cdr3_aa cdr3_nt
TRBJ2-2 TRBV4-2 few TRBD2 CASSSSLGRDTGELFF TGTGCCAGCAGCTCGTCGTTGGGGAGGGACACCGGGGAGCTGTTTTTT
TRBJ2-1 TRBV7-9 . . CASSSTRRGDEQFF TGTGCCAGCAGCTCAACCCGGAGGGGGGATGAGCAGTTCTTC
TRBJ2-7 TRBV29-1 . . CSGLQGSGEQYF TGCAGCGGCCTACAGGGATCCGGCGAGCAGTACTTC
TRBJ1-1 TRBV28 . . CASSTRREFMNTEAFF TGTGCCAGCAGTACCCGCAGAGAATTCATGAACACTGAAGCTTTCTTT
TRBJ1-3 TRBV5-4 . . CASSLAGGNTIYF TGTGCCAGCAGCTTAGCCGGGGGGAACACCATATATTTT
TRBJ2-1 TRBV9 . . CASSGSTSSYNEQFF TGTGCCAGCAGCGGCTCTACAAGCTCCTACAATGAGCAGTTCTTC
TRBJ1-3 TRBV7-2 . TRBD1 CASSLTGGENTIYF TGTGCCAGCAGCTTAACAGGGGGCGAAAACACCATATATTTT
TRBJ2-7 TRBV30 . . CAWRLAGATYEQYF TGTGCCTGGAGATTAGCTGGAGCAACCTACGAGCAGTACTTC
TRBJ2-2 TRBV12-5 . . CASGMANTGELFF TGTGCTAGTGGTATGGCAAACACCGGGGAGCTGTTTTTT
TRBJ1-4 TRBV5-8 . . CASSLVGKGEKLFF TGTGCCAGCAGCTTGGTAGGAAAGGGAGAAAAACTGTTTTTT
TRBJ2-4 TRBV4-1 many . CASTTTGAKNIQYF TGCGCCAGCACCACAACAGGGGCCAAAAACATTCAGTACTTC
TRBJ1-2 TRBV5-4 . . CASSLVGFDGYTF TGTGCCAGCAGCTTGGTAGGATTCGATGGCTACACCTTC
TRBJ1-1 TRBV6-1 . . CASTPLSGRGTEAFF TGTGCCAGCACCCCCCTATCGGGGAGGGGAACTGAAGCTTTCTTT
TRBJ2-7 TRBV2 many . CASSIDSGAYEQYF TGTGCCAGCAGTATAGATTCGGGGGCCTACGAGCAGTACTTC